A selection of T cell receptor beta chains follows, all from one sample in a study of blood T cell repertoires in COVID-19. Assay used: immunoSEQ multiplex PCR; TCRdb lists only in-frame clones, some missing. The table includes about 310,000 clones, 85% detected once. The specimen sequenced was PBMCs or T cells enriched from blood (not recorded which). These receptors originate from a woman aged 25-40 years who had been exposed to COVID-19. CDR3s include the opening cysteine and the closing phenylalanine or tryptophan. Fields, in order: D gene, clone size, J gene, V gene, CDR3 DNA, CDR3 protein. The D gene is left open where the match is weak. Not all rows give a size; the values are once, few, many and, for expanded clones, a class.

d_call: TRBD1
clone_size: once
j_call: TRBJ1-2
v_call: TRBV3-1/TRBV3-2
cdr3_nt: TGTGCCAGCAGCCCCTCTTCCGGGACAGGGACGCTCAACTATGGCTACACCTTC
cdr3_aa: CASSPSSGTGTLNYGYTF

d_call: TRBD1
clone_size: NA
j_call: TRBJ2-7
v_call: TRBV28
cdr3_nt: TGTGCCAGCAGTATTCGACAGGGGTACTTAACCCACGAGCAGTACTTC
cdr3_aa: CASSIRQGYLTHEQYF

d_call: NA
clone_size: NA
j_call: TRBJ1-1
v_call: TRBV19
cdr3_nt: TGTGCCAGTACCGAAGACCGGGACATTCGGAGCGAAGCTTTCTTT
cdr3_aa: CASTEDRDIRSEAFF

d_call: TRBD2
clone_size: NA
j_call: TRBJ2-1
v_call: TRBV7-8
cdr3_nt: TGTGCCAGCAGCTTAGCGCGTGGGACTAGATTCTACAATGAGCAGTTCTTC
cdr3_aa: CASSLARGTRFYNEQFF

d_call: NA
clone_size: NA
j_call: TRBJ2-7
v_call: TRBV6-5
cdr3_nt: TGCCTCAGTCGGACAGCCTACGAGCAGTACTTC
cdr3_aa: CLSRTAYEQYF

d_call: NA
clone_size: NA
j_call: TRBJ1-1
v_call: TRBV7-9
cdr3_nt: TGTGCCAGCAGCCAACGGGCTGAAGCTTTCTTT
cdr3_aa: CASSQRAEAFF

d_call: TRBD1
clone_size: NA
j_call: TRBJ1-1
v_call: TRBV27
cdr3_nt: TGTGCCAGCAGTTTACGCCCGACAGGGGGCACTGAAGCTTTCTTT
cdr3_aa: CASSLRPTGGTEAFF

d_call: NA
clone_size: NA
j_call: TRBJ1-6
v_call: TRBV7-8
cdr3_nt: TGTGCCAGCAGCCCAGACAGGCACGGATCACCCCTCCACTTT
cdr3_aa: CASSPDRHGSPLHF

d_call: NA
clone_size: once
j_call: TRBJ1-2
v_call: TRBV7-2
cdr3_nt: TGTGCCAGCAGCTCGTACCAGGATGGTTATGGCTACACCTTC
cdr3_aa: CASSSYQDGYGYTF

d_call: NA
clone_size: NA
j_call: TRBJ2-3
v_call: TRBV9
cdr3_nt: TGTGCCAGCAGTAGAACTCTTCGGGTAACTAGCACAGATACGCAGTATTTT
cdr3_aa: CASSRTLRVTSTDTQYF

d_call: NA
clone_size: NA
j_call: TRBJ1-5
v_call: TRBV5-1
cdr3_nt: TGCGCCAGCAGCTTGTGGCCTGGCAGGGATTATAGCAATCAGCCCCAGCATTTT
cdr3_aa: CASSLWPGRDYSNQPQHF

d_call: TRBD2
clone_size: NA
j_call: TRBJ2-1
v_call: TRBV5-4
cdr3_nt: TGTGCCAGCAGCTCCAGACTAGCGGGAGGGTTAGATGAGCAGTTCTTC
cdr3_aa: CASSSRLAGGLDEQFF

d_call: NA
clone_size: NA
j_call: TRBJ2-7
v_call: TRBV10-3
cdr3_nt: TGTGCCATCAGTGAATCTGAGGGGGTGAGGGAGCAGTACTTC
cdr3_aa: CAISESEGVREQYF

d_call: NA
clone_size: NA
j_call: TRBJ1-4
v_call: TRBV9
cdr3_nt: TGTGCCAGCAGCGCGAGGGGGGGTGAAAAACTGTTTTTT
cdr3_aa: CASSARGGEKLFF

d_call: NA
clone_size: NA
j_call: TRBJ2-1
v_call: TRBV11-2
cdr3_nt: TGTGCCAGCAGCTCCACCTATGGGGCAGGGAACTACAATGAGCAGTTCTTC
cdr3_aa: CASSSTYGAGNYNEQFF

d_call: NA
clone_size: few
j_call: TRBJ2-7
v_call: TRBV5-6
cdr3_nt: TGTGCCAGCAGCCAGACTATTAACTACGAGCAGTACTTC
cdr3_aa: CASSQTINYEQYF

d_call: NA
clone_size: NA
j_call: TRBJ2-7
v_call: TRBV3-1/TRBV3-2
cdr3_nt: TGTGCCAGCAGCGACGGGGGAAATTACTTCGAGCAGTACTTC
cdr3_aa: CASSDGGNYFEQYF

d_call: TRBD2
clone_size: NA
j_call: TRBJ2-1
v_call: TRBV7-9
cdr3_nt: TGTGCCAGCAGCTTAGTAGGTCTAGCGGGCCACAATGAGCAGTTCTTC
cdr3_aa: CASSLVGLAGHNEQFF

d_call: NA
clone_size: NA
j_call: TRBJ1-6
v_call: TRBV7-6
cdr3_nt: TGTGCCAGCAGCCTTACGGGGGAATCAGGGCCCCTCCACTTT
cdr3_aa: CASSLTGESGPLHF

d_call: NA
clone_size: NA
j_call: TRBJ1-1
v_call: TRBV11-2
cdr3_nt: TGTGCCAGCAGCCCCAACAGTAACACTGAAGCTTTCTTT
cdr3_aa: CASSPNSNTEAFF

d_call: NA
clone_size: NA
j_call: TRBJ1-5
v_call: TRBV24-1
cdr3_nt: TGTGCCACCAGTGATTGGGGGCAGGGCAATCAGCCCCAGCATTTT
cdr3_aa: CATSDWGQGNQPQHF

d_call: TRBD1
clone_size: NA
j_call: TRBJ1-2
v_call: TRBV28
cdr3_nt: TGTGCCAGCAGTGGACCCGGGACAGGGGACGGCTACACCTTC
cdr3_aa: CASSGPGTGDGYTF

d_call: NA
clone_size: NA
j_call: TRBJ2-1
v_call: TRBV2
cdr3_nt: TGTGCCAGCAGTGGTGGGAGCAATGAGCAGTTCTTC
cdr3_aa: CASSGGSNEQFF

d_call: TRBD1
clone_size: NA
j_call: TRBJ1-5
v_call: TRBV3-1/TRBV3-2
cdr3_nt: TGTGCCAGCAGCCGCGGGACAGGGGATCAGCCCCAGCATTTT
cdr3_aa: CASSRGTGDQPQHF

d_call: NA
clone_size: NA
j_call: TRBJ2-7
v_call: TRBV12-5
cdr3_nt: TGTGCTAGTGGCATCGGACAGACCTACGAGCAGTACTTC
cdr3_aa: CASGIGQTYEQYF

d_call: NA
clone_size: NA
j_call: TRBJ1-4
v_call: TRBV6-2/TRBV6-3
cdr3_nt: TGTGCCAGCAGTTACGGCCCGGGAGGCGCTAAACTTAATGAAAAACTGTTTTTT
cdr3_aa: CASSYGPGGAKLNEKLFF

d_call: TRBD1
clone_size: NA
j_call: TRBJ2-7
v_call: TRBV6-5
cdr3_nt: TGTGCCAGCAGGCCAATGGACAGGGTGACCTACGAGCAGTACTTC
cdr3_aa: CASRPMDRVTYEQYF

d_call: TRBD1
clone_size: NA
j_call: TRBJ1-2
v_call: TRBV5-1
cdr3_nt: TGCGCCAGCAGCCACGGACAGGTCTGGGATGGCTACACCTTC
cdr3_aa: CASSHGQVWDGYTF

d_call: TRBD1
clone_size: once
j_call: TRBJ1-4
v_call: TRBV19
cdr3_nt: TGTGCCAGTAGTATTCGGACAGGGGGGAATGAAAAACTGTTTTTT
cdr3_aa: CASSIRTGGNEKLFF

d_call: TRBD1
clone_size: few
j_call: TRBJ2-5
v_call: TRBV24-1
cdr3_nt: TGTGCCACCAGTTCCACCGGGACAGTCGGAGAGACCCAGTACTTC
cdr3_aa: CATSSTGTVGETQYF

d_call: NA
clone_size: NA
j_call: TRBJ1-1
v_call: TRBV20-1
cdr3_nt: TGCAGTGCTAGTCGCGGGGGGGTCACTGAAGCTTTCTTT
cdr3_aa: CSASRGGVTEAFF

d_call: TRBD1
clone_size: NA
j_call: TRBJ2-7
v_call: TRBV28
cdr3_nt: TGTGCCAGCAACTGGATCGGGACAGGGGACTACGAGCAGTACTTC
cdr3_aa: CASNWIGTGDYEQYF

d_call: TRBD2
clone_size: NA
j_call: TRBJ2-3
v_call: TRBV6-4
cdr3_nt: TGTGCCAGCAGTGAAGCGGGGGTCGGCACAGATACGCAGTATTTT
cdr3_aa: CASSEAGVGTDTQYF

d_call: TRBD2
clone_size: NA
j_call: TRBJ2-7
v_call: TRBV2
cdr3_nt: TGTGCCAGCACCACAGGAGCGGGGCCCTACGAGCAGTACTTC
cdr3_aa: CASTTGAGPYEQYF

d_call: TRBD2
clone_size: NA
j_call: TRBJ2-3
v_call: TRBV12-5
cdr3_nt: TGTGCTAGTGCCCAACTAGCGGGAGCGTTCACAGATACGCAGTATTTT
cdr3_aa: CASAQLAGAFTDTQYF

d_call: NA
clone_size: NA
j_call: TRBJ1-1
v_call: TRBV4-2
cdr3_nt: TGTGCCAGCAGCCCCCCAAATAGGGCGGGGTCGGAAGCTTTCTTT
cdr3_aa: CASSPPNRAGSEAFF

d_call: NA
clone_size: once
j_call: TRBJ2-7
v_call: TRBV19
cdr3_nt: TGTGCCAGTAGTATTAAAGTGGTCGAGGTTTTGTCCTACGAGCAGTACTTC
cdr3_aa: CASSIKVVEVLSYEQYF

d_call: TRBD1
clone_size: NA
j_call: TRBJ1-1
v_call: TRBV13
cdr3_nt: TGTGCCGGAAGACAGGGGGGAAATGAAGCTTTCTTT
cdr3_aa: CAGRQGGNEAFF

d_call: NA
clone_size: NA
j_call: TRBJ2-7
v_call: TRBV14
cdr3_nt: TGTGCCAGCAGCCAACACTCCGGACAGTCTAGTACATACGAGCAGTACTTC
cdr3_aa: CASSQHSGQSSTYEQYF

d_call: NA
clone_size: NA
j_call: TRBJ1-5
v_call: TRBV30
cdr3_nt: TGTGCCTGGAGTCGGACAGCCGGTGGGTCCCAGCATTTT
cdr3_aa: CAWSRTAGGSQHF

d_call: NA
clone_size: NA
j_call: TRBJ1-3
v_call: TRBV6-5
cdr3_nt: TGTGCCAGCAGTCGGGAGGCCCTCTCTGGAAACACCATATATTTT
cdr3_aa: CASSREALSGNTIYF

d_call: NA
clone_size: NA
j_call: TRBJ1-5
v_call: TRBV7-9
cdr3_nt: TGTGCCAGCAGCCCTCAGAATAGCAATCAGCCCCAGCATTTT
cdr3_aa: CASSPQNSNQPQHF

d_call: TRBD1
clone_size: NA
j_call: TRBJ2-7
v_call: TRBV13
cdr3_nt: TGTGCCAGCAGCTCCAGGACAGGGGGCTACTACGAGCAGTACTTC
cdr3_aa: CASSSRTGGYYEQYF

d_call: NA
clone_size: NA
j_call: TRBJ1-4
v_call: TRBV28
cdr3_nt: TGTGCCAGCAGTTTGTCCCGAGGGGGATTGTGGGAAAAACTGTTTTTT
cdr3_aa: CASSLSRGGLWEKLFF

d_call: NA
clone_size: NA
j_call: TRBJ2-7
v_call: TRBV28
cdr3_nt: TGTGCCAGCAGGAGTTACGAGCAGTACTTC
cdr3_aa: CASRSYEQYF

d_call: TRBD1
clone_size: NA
j_call: TRBJ2-5
v_call: TRBV10-3
cdr3_nt: TGTGCCATCAGTGCGAACAGGGGGCTGGAGACCCAGTACTTC
cdr3_aa: CAISANRGLETQYF

d_call: NA
clone_size: NA
j_call: TRBJ2-3
v_call: TRBV28
cdr3_nt: TGTGCCAGCAGCCTTACTAGCATTGCGGATACGCAGTATTTT
cdr3_aa: CASSLTSIADTQYF

d_call: NA
clone_size: NA
j_call: TRBJ1-1
v_call: TRBV5-1
cdr3_nt: TGCGCCAGCAGCTTGGCCGAGACTGCACCTGAAGCTTTCTTT
cdr3_aa: CASSLAETAPEAFF

d_call: NA
clone_size: NA
j_call: TRBJ2-1
v_call: TRBV7-9
cdr3_nt: TGTGCCAGCAGCTTATCACGGCGGCAAGCCTACAATGAGCAGTTCTTC
cdr3_aa: CASSLSRRQAYNEQFF

d_call: NA
clone_size: NA
j_call: TRBJ2-1
v_call: TRBV28
cdr3_nt: TGTGCCAGCAGTTTCGGACAGCAGATTACTCTCGATGAGCAGTTCTTC
cdr3_aa: CASSFGQQITLDEQFF

d_call: TRBD1
clone_size: NA
j_call: TRBJ2-2
v_call: TRBV5-1
cdr3_nt: TGCGCCAGCAGCTTGGCCCCTCAGGGGGCCGTCACCGGGGAGCTGTTTTTT
cdr3_aa: CASSLAPQGAVTGELFF

d_call: TRBD2
clone_size: NA
j_call: TRBJ2-3
v_call: TRBV7-8
cdr3_nt: TGTGCCAGCAGCCCCCACGGGACTAGATTCCGTGCAGATACGCAGTATTTT
cdr3_aa: CASSPHGTRFRADTQYF

d_call: TRBD1
clone_size: NA
j_call: TRBJ2-7
v_call: TRBV5-6
cdr3_nt: TGTGCCAGCAGCTTGGATCAGGGGGCCTCCTACGAGCAGTACTTC
cdr3_aa: CASSLDQGASYEQYF

d_call: NA
clone_size: NA
j_call: TRBJ2-3
v_call: TRBV11-3
cdr3_nt: TGTGCCAGCAGCTCCTCGTATCTAGCGAATGGGGCGGATACGCAGTATTTT
cdr3_aa: CASSSSYLANGADTQYF

d_call: NA
clone_size: NA
j_call: TRBJ1-1
v_call: TRBV30
cdr3_nt: TGTGCCTGGACCGAGGACATGAACACTGAAGCTTTCTTT
cdr3_aa: CAWTEDMNTEAFF